These 11 T cell receptor beta chains came from one sample sequenced in a study of regulatory T cells in long-lasting Graves disease. Time point described: persistent/refractory GD, antithyroid drugs over 5 years with positive TRAb. After RNA was extracted from PBMCs, the TCR library was made from it. The authors built TCR beta libraries using iRepertoire HTBI primers and Arm-PCR of CDR3 regions. A single record per CDR3 protein comes from TCRdb applying MiXCR to the multiplex PCR reads. The profile shows roughly 300,000 distinct CDR3 sequences, about 18% of them singletons. The sample consisted of peripheral blood mononuclear cells (PBMCs), taken when the disease was refractory, from a patient treated with antithyroid drugs. These receptors came from a female donor with Graves disease.

This clonotype was seen at least ten times. The chain employs TRBV7-6 and TRBJ2-2, with D maybe TRBD2 (6 bases). Between the trimmed V and J ends, which lost 2 bases and 3 bases, there was a span of 7 bases. CDR3 length: 14 amino acids. CDR1 SGHVS and CDR2 FNYEAQ come from the germline V gene. The CDR3 DNA follows: TGTGCCAGCAGCTTAAGGAGGGACACCGGGGAGCTGTTTTTT. It encodes CASSLRRDTGELFF.

The sample holds a few counts of this clonotype. The gene calls are TRBV6-2 or TRBV6-3 and TRBJ2-3; no clear D gene. The CDR3 sequence is 18 residues long. The germline gives CDR1 MNHEY, CDR2 SVGEGT. V lost 2 bases and J 2 bases, leaving 20 bases between the germline ends. The CDR3 sequence is CASSYPPRHPSDTDTQYF. In nucleotides, the CDR3 is TGTGCCAGCAGTTACCCCCCGAGACACCCGAGTGACACAGATACGCAGTATTTT.

This clonotype showed up many times. The chain carries TRBV6-5 and TRBJ2-5, with TRBD2 identical over 9 bases. V dropped 2 bases and J dropped 3; count of bases not matched to a gene: 4. The CDR3 length is 15 residues. The V gene's germline CDR1 is MNHEY and CDR2 SVGAGI. CDR3 coding DNA: TGTGCCAGCAGTTACGCGGGGGGGTTAAAAGAGACCCAGTACTTC. This translates into CASSYAGGLKETQYF.

The genes are TRBV30 and TRBJ1-3; D unclear. The CDR3 consists of 13 residues. Per germline, CDR1 GTSNPN and CDR2 SVGIG (reference sequence). With 1 base removed from V and 0 bases from J, the gap between germline ends came to 4 bases. CDR3 DNA sequence: TGTGCCTGGAGTGCGATCTCTGGAAACACCATATATTTT. The encoded protein is CAWSAISGNTIYF.

This clonotype was picked up many times. This sequence joins TRBV6-1 and TRBJ2-5; the D call may be TRBD1 or TRBD2 (7 bases each). V gave up 0 bases and J gave up 4 bases, with 18 bases separating them. The germline V gene has CDR1 MNHNS and CDR2 SASEGT. The CDR3 spans 17 residues. CDR3 residues: CASSEAFQGGGLETQYF. In DNA form, the CDR3 reads TGTGCCAGCAGTGAAGCGTTTCAGGGGGGAGGGTTAGAGACCCAGTACTTC.

The chain couples TRBV27 to TRBJ2-7; the D call may be TRBD1 or TRBD2 (5 bases each). Germline CDR1 MNHEY, CDR2 SMNVEV (reference sequence). Trimming took 5 bases from V and 3 from J, leaving 11 bases between them. CDR3 length: 13 residues. The CDR3 spells CASSTRDGYEQYF. CDR3 nucleotides: TGTGCCAGCAGTACCCGGGACGGCTACGAGCAGTACTTC.

This clonotype has at least ten counts. The chain has TRBV12-3 or TRBV12-4 and TRBJ2-5; perhaps TRBD1 as D (6 bases). V shed 1 base and J shed 2 bases, with 11 bases lying between them. This CDR3 contains 15 residues. CDR3 sequence reads: CASSLVRGTQETQYF. The CDR3 DNA reads TGTGCCAGCAGTTTAGTGAGGGGGACACAAGAGACCCAGTACTTC.

This clonotype was counted many times. The chain uses TRBV6-2 or TRBV6-3 and TRBJ2-7, with D unresolved. The CDR3 loop spans 14 amino acids. Trimming pared 7 bases from V and 0 bases from J, leaving 13 bases between. The V gene's germline CDR1 is MNHEY and CDR2 SVGEGT. CDR3: CASNRRLSSYEQYF. The CDR3 nucleotides read TGTGCCAGCAATCGACGGCTTTCCTCCTACGAGCAGTACTTC.

This clonotype was observed many times. In DNA, the CDR3 is TGTGCCATCGCCCCTAACAGGGATAACACTGAAGCTTTCTTT. It is translated as CAIAPNRDNTEAFF. The V gene is TRBV28, the J gene TRBJ1-1, with D perhaps matching TRBD1 (6 bases). Trimming took 10 bases from V and 2 from J, leaving 17 bases between them. From germline, CDR1 is MDHEN and CDR2 SYDVKM. The length of the CDR3 is 14 residues. The complete variable domain, with remaining parts taken from reference TRBV28 and TRBJ1-1, reads DVKVTQSSRYLVKRTGEKVFLECVQDMDHENMFWYRQDPGLGLRLIYFSYDVKMKEKGDIPEGYSVSREKKERFSLILESASTNQTSMYLCAIAPNRDNTEAFFGQGTRLTVV.

V is TRBV24-1 and J is TRBJ2-5; D gene unclear. CDR3 length: 15 amino acids. Germline V gives CDR1 KGHDR, CDR2 SFDVKD. Trimming removed 3 bases at V and 1 base at J, with 11 bases between. CDR3 in DNA: TGTGCCACCAGTGATCCCAGAAGCACCCAAGAGACCCAGTACTTC. Translation gives CATSDPRSTQETQYF.

The table lists this clonotype with many counts. The chain is built from TRBV7-9 and TRBJ2-5, with unresolved D. Per the germline V gene, CDR1 is SEHNR and CDR2 is FQNEAQ (reference sequence). CDR3 size: 13 residues. V was pared by 1 base and J by 2 bases, with 5 bases between. In DNA form, the CDR3 reads TGTGCCAGCAGCTTAGTACGGCAAGAGACCCAGTACTTC. It specifies CASSLVRQETQYF.